This T cell receptor beta chain was documented in a study of cytomegalovirus exposure and HLA in healthy donors. Study results and caveats: By a later analysis, the bulk of CMV-associated TCR beta chains appeared HLA-restricted. In a later analysis, TCR beta V- and J-gene trimming was associated with a missense DCLRE1C variant.

CDR3 length equals 11 residues. Trimming took 5 bases from V and 9 from J, leaving 8 bases between them. Germline V gene data show CDR1 as SGHAT and CDR2 as FQDESV (reference sequence). Concerning this clone: The target antigen is unknown.

A multiplex PCR was run with 60 Vbeta primers and 13 Jbeta primers. Authors' methods: Per a later analysis, the number of unique TCR beta chains was approximately 80 million, of which around 9.9 million were shared. Here immunoSEQ multiplex PCR was the method, and the copy in TCRdb shows in-frame clones only, minus some. The V and J calls and clone size are taken from that table; D and trimming were inferred from the DNA. The table shows 150,000 or so clones, with approximately 82% occurring only once. The TCR was taken from a man younger than 35 in good health and CMV-seropositive. Sequencing was carried out using PBMCs. This chain uses TRBV11-1 with TRBJ2-1; tentative D call: TRBD2 (5 bases). This CDR3 is CASSLEGEQFF. CDR3 DNA: TGTGCCAGCAGCCTCGAGGGTGAGCAGTTCTTC.